The 28 T cell receptor beta chains in this list originate from one sample, sequenced in a study of cytomegalovirus exposure and HLA in healthy donors (dated by TCRdb to about 2017). Libraries were built with the immunoSEQ multiplex PCR assay. A mixture of 60 forward primers for TCR Vbeta segments and 13 reverse primers for TCR Jbeta segments was used in the multiplex PCR. TCRdb re-hosts the immuneACCESS table, in-frame sequences only. Its copies lack some clones; in the studies checked, an unresolved V gene accounts for under half of them, and the cause for the rest is not known. The sample yields 140,000 or so clones; about 75% were counted once. Together, the top ten hold roughly 1.7% of the sample. Sequencing used PBMCs. These receptor sequences come from a woman aged 25 to 39 in good health and CMV-seronegative.

A word on this clone: This specimen includes other DNA sequences encoding the same CDR3. The chain joins TRBV9 to TRBJ2-3, with 7 bases that match TRBD1. The germline V gene has CDR1 SGDLS and CDR2 YYNGEE. V was pared by 4 bases and J by 0 bases, with 8 bases of the junction left unmatched. This CDR3 comprises 16 residues. CDR3 bases: TGTGCCAGCAGCCAGAGGACAGGAGCTAGCACAGATACGCAGTATTTT. Its translation: CASSQRTGASTDTQYF. The variable domain in full, with the rest retrieved from reference TRBV9 and TRBJ2-3, is DSGVTQTPKHLITATGQRVTLRCSPRSGDLSVYWYQQSLDQGLQFLIQYYNGEERAKGNILERFSAQQFPDLHSELNLSSLELGDSALYFCASSQRTGASTDTQYFGPGTRLTVL.

This chain uses TRBV9 with TRBJ1-2; unclear D gene. Trimming pared 4 bases from V and 2 bases from J, leaving 9 bases between. The CDR3 runs to 13 residues. Germline loops: CDR1 SGDLS, CDR2 YYNGEE. The CDR3 sequence: CASSYDGNYGYTF. CDR3 nucleotides: TGTGCCAGCAGCTACGACGGGAACTATGGCTACACCTTC. Based on the CDR3 plus reference TRBV9 and TRBJ1-2, the full variable domain is DSGVTQTPKHLITATGQRVTLRCSPRSGDLSVYWYQQSLDQGLQFLIQYYNGEERAKGNILERFSAQQFPDLHSELNLSSLELGDSALYFCASSYDGNYGYTFGSGTRLTVV.

The rearrangement links TRBV5-6 to TRBJ2-5, with TRBD1 identical over 8 bases. The germline V gene has CDR1 SGHDT and CDR2 YYEEEE. The CDR3 has 15 residues. The V segment lost 3 bases and the J segment 0 bases; nucleotides outside the gene matches: 4. This chain's CDR3 is CASSSATGDQETQYF. As DNA, the CDR3 is TGTGCCAGCAGCTCCGCGACAGGGGACCAAGAGACCCAGTACTTC.

The chain recombines TRBV10-3 with TRBJ2-2; D perhaps matches TRBD2 (6 bases). The ends were cut back, 4 bases at V and 5 bases at J, with 11 bases in the middle. The CDR3 sequence is 14 residues long. Germline V gene sequence: CDR1 ENHRY, CDR2 SYGVKD. CDR3 amino acids: CAISVGGRTGELFF. CDR3 sequence (DNA): TGTGCCATCAGTGTTGGGGGGAGGACCGGGGAGCTGTTTTTT.

This clone was found a few times. Other DNA sequences in the sample encode the same CDR3. The rearrangement uses TRBV6-1 and TRBJ2-5; 7 bases agree with TRBD1. The junction had 6 bases not matched to a gene; V was cut back by 3 bases and J by 5 bases. Germline CDR1 reads MNHNS; CDR2 reads SASEGT. The CDR3 runs 14 residues. The CDR3 region is CASSEGYRGETQYF. CDR3 sequence (DNA): TGTGCCAGCAGTGAGGGGTACAGGGGCGAGACCCAGTACTTC.

This clone was found a few times. This rearrangement joins TRBV4-2 to TRBJ2-1; 10 bases map to TRBD2. Germline V CDR1 and CDR2: LGHNA, YNFKEQ. The V and J ends lost 1 base and 10 bases, in that order; junction bases with no gene match: 10. The CDR3 is made up of 16 amino acids. CDR3 DNA sequence: TGTGCCAGCAGCCAAGGAGGAGCGGGGGGGCCGGGGGAGCAGTTCTTC. Amino acids: CASSQGGAGGPGEQFF.

The table lists this clone with a few counts. The rearrangement joins TRBV19 to TRBJ1-5; D possibly corresponds to TRBD1 (5 bases). V was clipped by 10 bases and J by 1 base, with 23 bases between them. This CDR3 region has 17 residues. Germline loops: CDR1 LNHDA, CDR2 SQIVND (reference sequence). Here the CDR3 reads CATSPLGQGKSNQPQHF. CDR3 DNA sequence: TGTGCCACCTCCCCGTTGGGTCAGGGTAAGAGCAATCAGCCCCAGCATTTT.

The genes are TRBV30 and TRBJ2-7; 8 bases fit TRBD2. CDR1 and CDR2 from the germline V gene are GTSNPN and SVGIG (reference sequence). The CDR3 has 15 residues. J lost 6 bases, V lost 1 base, and 11 bases had no gene match. The chain's CDR3 is CAWSGPAGGPSEQYF. CDR3 in DNA: TGTGCCTGGAGTGGGCCGGCGGGAGGCCCCTCCGAGCAGTACTTC.

The rearrangement links TRBV7-3 to TRBJ2-1; TRBD2 matches at 12 bases. The ends lost 4 bases at V and 4 bases at J; junction bases unmatched: 2. Per the germline V gene, CDR1 is SGHTA and CDR2 is FQGTGA. This CDR3 is 15 amino acids long. The CDR3 sequence is CASSWTSGTYNEQFF. CDR3 bases: TGTGCCAGCAGCTGGACTAGCGGGACATACAATGAGCAGTTCTTC.

The chain combines TRBV5-1 with TRBJ2-5, with TRBD2 identical over 9 bases. The V gene's germline CDR1 is SGHRS and CDR2 YFSETQ. Trimming took 4 bases from V and 3 from J; bases not matched to a gene: 10. There are 16 residues in the CDR3. The CDR3 protein is CASSPQPTSGKETQYF. CDR3 nucleotide sequence: TGCGCCAGCAGCCCACAACCGACTAGCGGAAAAGAGACCCAGTACTTC.

This clone has a handful of counts. CDR3 coding DNA: TGCGCCAGCAGGGGGGCGAGGTCCCTTGAAGCTTTCTTT. Residues: CASRGARSLEAFF. V usage is TRBV10-2 and J usage is TRBJ1-1; weak D call: TRBD1 (6 bases). The germline V gene encodes CDR1 WSHSY and CDR2 SAAADI. V dropped 6 bases and J dropped 7 bases, with 15 bases sitting between them. The CDR3 has 13 residues.

In its sample, this clone was seen once. This chain connects TRBV5-1 to TRBJ2-1; maybe TRBD2 (5 bases). Trimming shortened V by 10 bases and J by 7 bases, and 21 bases separated the two germline ends. Germline V gene sequence: CDR1 SGHRS, CDR2 YFSETQ. The CDR3 runs 14 residues. The CDR3 nucleotides read TGCGCCGGGGAACTGCCCCCCGGAGGAAATGAGCAGTTCTTC. Translated: CAGELPPGGNEQFF.

The V gene is TRBV5-1, the J gene TRBJ1-1; a possible D gene is TRBD1 (6 bases). Looked up from germline, CDR1 is SGHRS and CDR2 is YFSETQ. The CDR3 sequence is 14 residues long. V was shortened by 2 bases and J by 1 base, with 9 bases between the two germline ends. This CDR3 is CASSFRTANTEAFF. DNA for the CDR3: TGCGCCAGCAGCTTCCGGACAGCGAACACTGAAGCTTTCTTT.

This chain links TRBV7-2 with TRBJ2-1; weak D call: TRBD2 (6 bases). In germline, CDR1 is SGHTA, CDR2 FQGNSA. The CDR3 extends over 13 amino acids. The ends were cut back, 1 base at V and 8 bases at J, with 9 bases in the middle. The CDR3 spells CASSLDGGYEQFF. Here the CDR3 DNA reads TGTGCCAGCAGCTTAGACGGAGGGTATGAGCAGTTCTTC.

V and J are TRBV28 and TRBJ1-2; the D gene is possibly TRBD1 (6 bases). Germline CDR1 reads MDHEN; CDR2 reads SYDVKM. The CDR3 length is 14 residues. V dropped 2 bases and J dropped 4 bases, with 11 bases sitting between them. Here the CDR3 DNA reads TGTGCCAGCAGTTTAGGGGGCTTGATCTATGGCTACACCTTC. Amino acid sequence: CASSLGGLIYGYTF.

The chain joins TRBV5-1 to TRBJ2-5, with 14 bases that match TRBD2. From germline, CDR1 is SGHRS and CDR2 YFSETQ. The CDR3 length is 17 residues. V dropped 4 bases and J dropped 1; count of bases not matched to a gene: 6. DNA of the CDR3: TGCGCCAGCAGCCGATACGGACTAGCGGGGGGCCAAGAGACCCAGTACTTC. Its protein product is CASSRYGLAGGQETQYF. The full variable domain, completed using reference TRBV5-1 and TRBJ2-5, is KAGVTQTPRYLIKTRGQQVTLSCSPISGHRSVSWYQQTPGQGLQFLFEYFSETQRNKGNFPGRFSGRQFSNSRSEMNVSTLELGDSALYLCASSRYGLAGGQETQYFGPGTRLLVL.

The chain has TRBV6-5 and TRBJ2-5; possibly TRBD1 for D (6 bases). Looked up from germline, CDR1 is MNHEY and CDR2 is SVGAGI. Trimming took off 3 bases at V and 4 bases at J, with 12 bases between the two ends. This CDR3 is built from 14 residues. CDR3: CASSYGQRGETQYF. CDR3 DNA sequence: TGTGCCAGCAGTTATGGACAGAGGGGAGAGACCCAGTACTTC.

With respect to this clone: The identical CDR3 is also encoded by other nucleotide sequences in the sample. V and J are TRBV7-3 and TRBJ2-3; 7 bases line up with TRBD2. Germline V gives CDR1 SGHTA, CDR2 FQGTGA. J was trimmed by 1 base and V by 2 bases; bases with no gene match: 0. This CDR3 spans 14 amino acids. The CDR3 sequence is CASSLAGGTDTQYF. DNA for the CDR3: TGTGCCAGCAGCTTAGCGGGGGGCACAGATACGCAGTATTTT.

V gene TRBV21-1 combines with J gene TRBJ2-7; TRBD1, the table's D call, lacks a check against the DNA. TRBV21-1 is classified as a pseudogene. The CDR3 sequence is 14 residues long. CDR3 sequence (DNA): TGTGCCAGCAGCAAAAGACAGGGTAGGTACGAGCAGTACGTC. This encodes CASSKRQGRYEQYV.

The V and J genes are TRBV10-3 and TRBJ2-6; TRBD2 agrees at 7 bases. Per germline, CDR1 ENHRY and CDR2 SYGVKD. V lost 4 bases and J lost 1; bases outside the gene matches: 1. This CDR3 has 15 amino acids. The CDR3 protein is CAISGGGSGANVLTF. In DNA form, the CDR3 reads TGTGCCATCAGTGGGGGGGGGTCTGGGGCCAACGTCCTGACTTTC.

This clone has more than one count but fewer than ten. The V call is TRBV5-1, the J call TRBJ1-2; unclear D gene. V gave up 0 bases and J gave up 4 bases, with 10 bases separating them. The CDR3 has 14 residues. Germline V gene data show CDR1 as SGHRS and CDR2 as YFSETQ. CDR3 sequence (DNA): TGCGCCAGCAGCTTGGACAGTGGATCCTATGGCTACACCTTC. It is translated as CASSLDSGSYGYTF.

The V gene is TRBV5-1, the J gene TRBJ2-7; the D gene is possibly TRBD2 (6 bases). CDR1 is SGHRS and CDR2 is YFSETQ in the germline V gene. This CDR3 comprises 16 residues. Trimming took off 2 bases at V and 5 bases at J, with 20 bases between the two ends. CDR3 loop: CASSLSQHGSFDEQYF. Here the CDR3 DNA reads TGCGCCAGCAGCTTATCCCAGCACGGGAGTTTCGACGAGCAGTACTTC.

This clone was picked up one time. J is TRBJ2-7 and V is TRBV11-2, with 8 bases matching TRBD1. The CDR3 spans 15 residues. Germline-derived CDR1 and CDR2 are SGHAT and FQNNGV. J lost 5 bases, V lost 1 base, and 7 bases had no gene match. For the CDR3, the DNA is TGTGCCAGCAGCTTAGGAGCCGCAGGGGGCAACGAGCAGTACGTC. It specifies CASSLGAAGGNEQYV.

The chain carries TRBV7-9 and TRBJ2-1; TRBD2 might be the D (6 bases). Germline V gene data show CDR1 as SEHNR and CDR2 as FQNEAQ (reference sequence). V was clipped by 4 bases and J by 2 bases, with 18 bases between them. There are 17 residues in the CDR3. The CDR3 region has the DNA TGTGCCAGCAGCTCCTACCTCGGGGCGGGGCCCTACAATGAGCAGTTCTTC. Translating it yields CASSSYLGAGPYNEQFF.

This sequence joins TRBV28 and TRBJ2-2; D is undetermined. Germline loops: CDR1 MDHEN, CDR2 SYDVKM. The CDR3 is 13 residues long. Trimming pared 6 bases from V and 4 bases from J, leaving 9 bases between. This chain's CDR3 is CASRPPSTGELFF. The DNA for the CDR3 is TGTGCCAGCAGACCCCCCAGCACCGGGGAGCTGTTTTTT.

This clone showed up just once. The CDR3 DNA sequence: TGTGCCAGCAGCGTAGCGGAGGTTGGCGGGTCCACAGATACGCAGTATTTT. Protein product: CASSVAEVGGSTDTQYF. This chain joins TRBV9 and TRBJ2-3; D might be TRBD2 (5 bases). The length of the CDR3 is 17 residues. The V and J ends lost 0 bases and 2 bases respectively, with 16 bases between them. Germline CDR1 is SGDLS and CDR2 is YYNGEE.

The chain couples TRBV19 to TRBJ1-1; D unclear. Germline-derived CDR1 and CDR2 are LNHDA and SQIVND (reference sequence). V gave up 3 bases and J gave up 4 bases, with 15 bases separating them. This CDR3 is 15 amino acids long. CDR3 sequence: CASSIWAEGTTEAFF. As DNA, the CDR3 is TGTGCCAGTAGTATCTGGGCGGAGGGAACCACTGAAGCTTTCTTT.

The gene calls are TRBV5-1 and TRBJ2-1; no definite D call. CDR1 is SGHRS and CDR2 is YFSETQ in the germline V gene. Between the trimmed V and J ends, which lost 7 bases and 0 bases, there was a span of 11 bases. The CDR3 is 14 amino acids. The CDR3 region is CASGDTPSYNEQFF. The CDR3 DNA sequence: TGCGCCAGCGGCGACACACCCTCCTACAATGAGCAGTTCTTC.